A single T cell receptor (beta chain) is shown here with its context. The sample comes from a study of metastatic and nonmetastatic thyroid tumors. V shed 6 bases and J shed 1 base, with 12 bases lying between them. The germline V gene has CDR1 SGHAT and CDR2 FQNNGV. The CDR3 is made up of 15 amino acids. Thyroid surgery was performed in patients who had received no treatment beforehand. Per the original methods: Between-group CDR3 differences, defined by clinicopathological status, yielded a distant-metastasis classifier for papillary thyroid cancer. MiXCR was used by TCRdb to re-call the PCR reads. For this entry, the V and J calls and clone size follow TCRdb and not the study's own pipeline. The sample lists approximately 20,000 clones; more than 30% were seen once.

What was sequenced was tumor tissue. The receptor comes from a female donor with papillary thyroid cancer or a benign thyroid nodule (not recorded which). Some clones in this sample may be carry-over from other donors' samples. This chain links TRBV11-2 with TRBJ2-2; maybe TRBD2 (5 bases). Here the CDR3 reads CASRGAGMNTGELFF. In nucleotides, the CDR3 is TGTGCCAGCAGGGGTGCGGGTATGAACACCGGGGAGCTGTTTTTT.